Following are 19 T cell receptor beta chains from one sample sequenced in a study of cytomegalovirus exposure and HLA in healthy donors. Profiling relied on immunoSEQ multiplex PCR, and the TCRdb table lists in-frame clones only, not all of them. The profile shows 90,000 to 130,000 clones, around 85% of them singletons. Sequencing was carried out using PBMCs. Receptors were obtained from a woman under 30 in good health and CMV-seronegative.

This CDR3 reads CASSLDFGPQFF. The DNA for the CDR3 is TGCGCCAGCAGCTTGGACTTTGGGCCTCAGTTCTTC. The chain combines TRBV5-1 with TRBJ2-1; D not resolved. This CDR3 has 12 amino acids. V shed 0 bases and J shed 13 bases, with 11 bases lying between them. Germline loops: CDR1 SGHRS, CDR2 YFSETQ. Combining the CDR3 with reference TRBV5-1 and TRBJ2-1 gives the whole variable domain KAGVTQTPRYLIKTRGQQVTLSCSPISGHRSVSWYQQTPGQGLQFLFEYFSETQRNKGNFPGRFSGRQFSNSRSEMNVSTLELGDSALYLCASSLDFGPQFFGPGTRLTVL.

The V call is TRBV29-1, the J call TRBJ1-2; 7 bases line up with TRBD1. Germline loops: CDR1 SQVTM, CDR2 ANQGSEA. The CDR3 runs to 13 residues. Trimming at V came to 4 bases and at J to 4 bases, leaving 6 bases not matched to a gene. The CDR3 nucleotides read TGCAGCGTTGCCGGGACAGCGGGCTATGGCTACACCTTC. Its translation is CSVAGTAGYGYTF. The full variable domain, its missing parts supplied by reference TRBV29-1 and TRBJ1-2, is SAVISQKPSRDICQRGTSLTIQCQVDSQVTMMFWYRQQPGQSLTLIATANQGSEATYESGFVIDKFPISRPNLTFSTLTVSNMSPEDSSIYLCSVAGTAGYGYTFGSGTRLTVV.

In nucleotides, the CDR3 is TGTGCCAGCAGCTTAGTACGGGGTCTCGATCCACCCCTCCACTTT. This codes for CASSLVRGLDPPLHF. The rearrangement joins TRBV11-2 to TRBJ1-6; D call uncertain. The CDR3 totals 15 residues. Germline V gene lookup returns CDR1 SGHAT and CDR2 FQNNGV. Trimming cost V 1 base and J 11 bases, with 15 bases left between them.

This chain uses TRBV6-5 with TRBJ1-3, with D possibly TRBD1 on 5 matching bases. The ends were cut back, 6 bases at V and 1 base at J, with 10 bases in the middle. The CDR3 covers 14 residues. Germline-derived CDR1 and CDR2 are MNHEY and SVGAGI. The CDR3 here is CASSGGASGNTIYF. The DNA of the CDR3 is TGTGCCAGCAGCGGAGGGGCATCTGGAAACACCATATATTTT.

The chain links TRBV9 to TRBJ1-4; D may be TRBD1 (5 bases). V gave up 4 bases and J gave up 1 base, with 14 bases separating them. This CDR3 has 16 amino acids. Germline V lookup: CDR1 SGDLS, CDR2 YYNGEE. The CDR3 spells CASSLRPQGTNEKLFF. The CDR3 bases are TGTGCCAGCAGCCTCAGGCCCCAGGGAACTAATGAAAAACTGTTTTTT.

CDR3 nucleotide sequence: TGTGCCAGCAGTGAAGTTTATCATGAGCAGTTCTTC. Translation gives CASSEVYHEQFF. The V call is TRBV6-1, the J call TRBJ2-1; D is unresolved. V lost 1 base, J lost 8 bases, and 6 bases lay in between. CDR1 MNHNS and CDR2 SASEGT come from the germline V gene. The CDR3 consists of 12 residues.

The V and J genes are TRBV11-2 and TRBJ1-2, with 9 positions matching TRBD1. The CDR3 sequence is 15 residues long. Trimming at V came to 1 base and at J to 3 bases, leaving 3 bases not matched to a gene. The germline gives CDR1 SGHAT, CDR2 FQNNGV. The CDR3, as DNA: TGTGCCAGCAGCTTAGGGGGACAGGGATACTATGGCTACACCTTC. Its protein is CASSLGGQGYYGYTF.

The J gene is TRBJ2-2, the V gene TRBV25-1, with 9 nucleotides matching TRBD1. The CDR3 contains 16 residues. The trim removed 4 bases at V and 10 bases at J, leaving 13 bases unmatched. Germline V gives CDR1 MGHDK, CDR2 SYGVNS. CDR3 sequence reads: CASSGGIRTGVPELFF. The CDR3 DNA follows: TGTGCCAGCAGTGGAGGGATTCGGACAGGGGTCCCGGAGCTGTTTTTT. Full variable domain (rest looked up from reference TRBV25-1 and TRBJ2-2): EADIYQTPRYLVIGTGKKITLECSQTMGHDKMYWYQQDPGMELHLIHYSYGVNSTEKGDLSSESTVSRIRTEHFPLTLESARPSHTSQYLCASSGGIRTGVPELFFGEGSRLTVL.

The CDR3 is CASSQDRGGINSPLHF. CDR3 DNA sequence: TGCGCCAGCAGCCAAGACCGAGGAGGGATTAATTCACCCCTCCACTTT. The chain couples TRBV4-1 to TRBJ1-6, with unresolved D. The germline V gene has CDR1 MGHRA and CDR2 YSYEKL. V was trimmed by 0 bases and J by 6 bases, leaving 12 bases between them. The CDR3 covers 16 residues.

This chain uses TRBV10-3 with TRBJ1-1, with a tentative D call TRBD1 (5 bases). V was cut by 7 bases and J by 4 bases, with 10 bases left in between. The germline V gene has CDR1 ENHRY and CDR2 SYGVKD. CDR3 size: 12 residues. CDR3 amino acids: CAITGGGTEAFF. The CDR3, as DNA: TGTGCCATCACGGGCGGGGGCACTGAAGCTTTCTTT.

The CDR3 DNA reads as TGTGCCAGCAGCACAACAGGGTCCGGGCAGCCCCAGCATTTT. Its protein is CASSTTGSGQPQHF. The V call is TRBV28, the J call TRBJ1-5, with D tentatively TRBD1 (6 bases). V gave up 6 bases and J gave up 7 bases, with 16 bases separating them. The CDR3 covers 14 residues. In germline, CDR1 is MDHEN, CDR2 SYDVKM. Together with reference TRBV28 and TRBJ1-5, the CDR3 gives the full variable domain: DVKVTQSSRYLVKRTGEKVFLECVQDMDHENMFWYRQDPGLGLRLIYFSYDVKMKEKGDIPEGYSVSREKKERFSLILESASTNQTSMYLCASSTTGSGQPQHFGDGTRLSIL.

V and J are TRBV9 and TRBJ1-1; D unclear. The CDR3 covers 13 residues. V was pared by 0 bases and J by 7 bases, with 10 bases between. From germline, CDR1 is SGDLS and CDR2 YYNGEE. Written as DNA, the CDR3 is TGTGCCAGCAGCGTAGGTAAAGCGAGTGAAGCTTTCTTT. Amino acids: CASSVGKASEAFF. Full variable domain (outside the CDR3, taken from reference TRBV9 and TRBJ1-1): DSGVTQTPKHLITATGQRVTLRCSPRSGDLSVYWYQQSLDQGLQFLIQYYNGEERAKGNILERFSAQQFPDLHSELNLSSLELGDSALYFCASSVGKASEAFFGQGTRLTVV.

The chain employs TRBV27 and TRBJ1-2, with D unclear. Germline V lookup: CDR1 MNHEY, CDR2 SMNVEV (reference sequence). This CDR3 has 17 residues. V lost 0 bases, J lost 8 bases, and 22 bases lay in between. The CDR3 sequence: CASSLSPPGLAAGGYTF. The CDR3 coding sequence is TGTGCCAGCAGTTTATCCCCGCCGGGCCTCGCAGCGGGCGGCTACACCTTC.

The genes are TRBV5-6 and TRBJ2-1; TRBD2 aligns across 12 bases. V lost 4 bases and J lost 13; bases outside the gene matches: 6. The germline V gene encodes CDR1 SGHDT and CDR2 YYEEEE. This CDR3 comprises 13 residues. DNA of the CDR3: TGTGCCAGCAGCCCGGGACTAGCGGGCTCCCAGTTCTTC. Its protein is CASSPGLAGSQFF.

The genes are TRBV9 and TRBJ2-3; TRBD2 matches 9 bases. The CDR3 has 15 residues. Looked up from germline, CDR1 is SGDLS and CDR2 is YYNGEE. The J segment lost 5 bases and the V segment lost 7 bases, leaving 11 bases of the junction unmatched. The CDR3 loop is CASAKASGAVDTQYF. The CDR3 DNA reads TGTGCCAGCGCGAAGGCTAGCGGGGCTGTAGATACGCAGTATTTT.

This clone has just a few counts. The chain recombines TRBV11-3 with TRBJ1-3; the D gene is possibly TRBD1 (5 bases). CDR3 length: 14 amino acids. V shed 1 base and J shed 4 bases, with 8 bases lying between them. CDR1 and CDR2 from the germline V gene are SGHNT and YENEEA. The CDR3 DNA reads TGTGCCAGCAGCTTAGCAGGGTTCGGAAACACCATATATTTT. It codes for CASSLAGFGNTIYF.

The chain combines TRBV7-3 with TRBJ2-3; D is ambiguous. Trimming pared 1 base from V and 4 bases from J, leaving 12 bases between. The length of the CDR3 is 15 residues. Germline V gene data show CDR1 as SGHTA and CDR2 as FQGTGA. The CDR3 nucleotides are TGTGCCAGCAGCTTAATGGCTGGTGCCGCAGATACGCAGTATTTT. Translation: CASSLMAGAADTQYF.

The V and J genes are TRBV2 and TRBJ1-1, with D possibly TRBD1 on 5 matching bases. This CDR3 is built from 13 residues. Trimming left V 4 bases short and J 7 bases short, with 13 bases between. Germline CDR1 and CDR2: SNHLY and FYNNEI. The CDR3 DNA reads TGTGCCAGCAGTGGATCAGGGTTTGGTGAAGCTTTCTTT. This codes for CASSGSGFGEAFF.

The chain has TRBV7-2 and TRBJ2-3, with 8 bases matching TRBD2. This CDR3 region has 15 residues. CDR1 and CDR2 (germline): SGHTA, FQGNSA. After removal of 5 bases from V and 6 bases from J, the junction contained 10 bases not matched to a gene. CDR3 region: CASSPQGRGVDTQYF. CDR3 nucleotide sequence: TGTGCCAGCAGCCCCCAGGGGCGGGGGGTGGATACGCAGTATTTT.